A single T cell receptor beta chain is shown here with its context. The antigen it binds to is not known. No base quality information exists; no much larger clone differs at one position. TCRbeta CDR3 regions were amplified from genomic DNA using the immunoSEQ Assay, a bias-controlled multiplex PCR. For the original study's pipeline: The number of nucleated cells in each sample was estimated by amplification of reference gene primers within the assay. Sequence reads were collapsed and filtered to measure the absolute abundance of every unique TCRbeta CDR3 rearrangement. For each sample, productive Simpson clonality was calculated by taking the square root of Simpson's diversity index across productive rearrangements. What TCRdb holds here is the immuneACCESS table cut down to in-frame rearrangements. Part of the clones is not present; checked against another copy, under half of the missing clones reflect an unresolved V gene, and the others are unexplained. The V and J calls and clone size were taken over from that table, and D and trimming were inferred from the DNA. The sample yields 150,000 to 200,000 clones; 80% to 90% were counted once. The ten top clones hold approximately 14% of the sample.

This specimen comes from a study of blood T cell repertoires in COVID-19 (dated by TCRdb to 2019 to 2021). About the study as a whole: The collaborator samples originated in the United States, Italy and Spain and spanned the acute and convalescent phases of COVID-19. The repertoires were made available in a free public database intended to serve as a resource for research on the immune response to SARS-CoV-2. HLA class I and class II types, where available, came from metadata supplied by the sample provider rather than from assay-based typing. The material from the prospective study consisted of cDNA or gDNA derived from T cells, B-cell-depleted T cells, or PBMCs. Subjects who had been exposed to COVID-19, were actively infected with it, or had recovered from it provided the deeply sampled blood TCRbeta repertoires that made up the dataset. Sample metadata almost always included a de-identified subject ID, COVID-19 status, age in years and sex. The samples were drawn from two sources: the first 160 participants of the ongoing ImmuneRACE study, and fewer than 1,500 subjects contributed by 6 global collaborators. General findings and caveats noted by the study authors: The quantity of clinical and demographic metadata differed by source and by participant and was supplied without curation.

Per the germline V gene (reference sequence), LNHDA is the CDR1 and SQIVND is the CDR2. Trimming takes 2 bases from V and 7 bases from J, and the germline ends sit 18 bases apart. The CDR3 goes from the cysteine to the phenylalanine over 16 residues. The read is trimmed to its CDR3 DNA, 48 bases read in frame from base 1. Participants in the prospective study were enrolled through a virtual design, were aged roughly 18 to 100 years, and lived in 24 United States geographic areas. In the prospective study, participants were assigned to cohorts based on the clinical history participants reported in a screening survey and a study questionnaire. For ImmuneRACE Cohort 3, a participant was defined as recovered based on two consecutive negative NP/OP PCR tests, clearance by a healthcare professional, or resolution of symptoms. In the prospective study, mobile phlebotomists collected whole blood, serum and a nasopharyngeal or oropharyngeal swab from each participant. Over a roughly 2-month period, participants in the prospective study had the option of providing additional blood draws and questionnaires. Blood samples from the prospective study were shipped frozen or at room temperature prior to DNA extraction.

The chain is assembled from TRBV19 and TRBJ1-5, with no D gene named confidently. The sequence derives from a middle-aged man who had recovered from COVID-19. Sequencing input: PBMCs or T cells enriched from blood (not recorded which). CDR3 region: CASSIFGETVSQPQHF. At the DNA level, the sequence is TGTGCCAGTAGTATATTTGGGGAGACCGTCAGCCAGCCCCAGCATTTT.